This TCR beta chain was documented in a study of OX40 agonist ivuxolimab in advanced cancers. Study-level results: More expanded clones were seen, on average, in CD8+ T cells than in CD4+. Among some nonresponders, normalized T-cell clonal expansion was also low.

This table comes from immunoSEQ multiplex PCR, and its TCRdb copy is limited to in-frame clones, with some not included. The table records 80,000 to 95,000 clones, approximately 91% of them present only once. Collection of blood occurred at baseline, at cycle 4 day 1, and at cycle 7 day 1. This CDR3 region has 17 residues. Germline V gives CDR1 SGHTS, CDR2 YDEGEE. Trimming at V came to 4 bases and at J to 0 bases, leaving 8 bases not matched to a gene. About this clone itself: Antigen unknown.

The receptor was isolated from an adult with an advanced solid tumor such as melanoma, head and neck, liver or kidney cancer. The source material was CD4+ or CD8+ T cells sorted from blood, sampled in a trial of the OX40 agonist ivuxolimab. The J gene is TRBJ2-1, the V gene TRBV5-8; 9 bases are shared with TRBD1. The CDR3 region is CASSPGQGPRSYNEQFF. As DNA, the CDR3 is TGTGCCAGCAGCCCTGGACAGGGGCCCCGCTCCTACAATGAGCAGTTCTTC.